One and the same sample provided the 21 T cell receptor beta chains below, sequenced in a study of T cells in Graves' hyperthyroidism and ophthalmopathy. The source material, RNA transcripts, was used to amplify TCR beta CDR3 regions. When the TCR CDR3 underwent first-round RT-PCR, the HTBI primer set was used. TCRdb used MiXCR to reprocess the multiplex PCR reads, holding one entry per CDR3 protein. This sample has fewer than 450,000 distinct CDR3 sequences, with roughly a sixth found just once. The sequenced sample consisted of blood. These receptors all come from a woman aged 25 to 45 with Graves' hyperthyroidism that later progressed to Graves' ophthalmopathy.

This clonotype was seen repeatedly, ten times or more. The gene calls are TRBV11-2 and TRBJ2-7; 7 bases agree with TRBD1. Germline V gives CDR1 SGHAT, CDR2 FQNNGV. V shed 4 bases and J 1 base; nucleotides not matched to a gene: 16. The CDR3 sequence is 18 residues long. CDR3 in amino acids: CASSSDRDLNRMSYEQYF. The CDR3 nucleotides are TGTGCCAGCAGCTCCGACAGGGATCTTAATCGGATGTCCTACGAGCAGTACTTC.

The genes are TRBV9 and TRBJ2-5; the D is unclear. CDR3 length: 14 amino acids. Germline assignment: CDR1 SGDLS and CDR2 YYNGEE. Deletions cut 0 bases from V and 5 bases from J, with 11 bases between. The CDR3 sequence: CASSVGWARETQYF. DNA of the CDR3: TGTGCCAGCAGCGTAGGGTGGGCCCGGGAGACCCAGTACTTC.

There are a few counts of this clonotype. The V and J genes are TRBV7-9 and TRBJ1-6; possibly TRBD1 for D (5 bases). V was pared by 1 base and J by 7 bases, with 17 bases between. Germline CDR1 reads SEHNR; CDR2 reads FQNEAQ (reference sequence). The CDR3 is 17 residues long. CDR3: CASSLVSVGTGNSPLHF. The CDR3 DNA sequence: TGTGCCAGCAGCTTAGTGTCTGTCGGGACGGGGAATTCACCCCTCCACTTT.

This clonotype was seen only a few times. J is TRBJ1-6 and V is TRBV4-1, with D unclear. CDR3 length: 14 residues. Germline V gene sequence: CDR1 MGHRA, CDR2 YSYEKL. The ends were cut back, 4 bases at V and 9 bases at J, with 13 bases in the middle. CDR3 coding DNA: TGCGCCAGCAGCCGGGTAGACACGACTTCACCCCTCCACTTT. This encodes CASSRVDTTSPLHF.

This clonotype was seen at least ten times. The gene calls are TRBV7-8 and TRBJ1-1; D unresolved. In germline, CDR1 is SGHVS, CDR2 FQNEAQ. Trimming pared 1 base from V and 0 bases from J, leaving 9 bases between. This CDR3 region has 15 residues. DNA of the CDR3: TGTGCCAGCAGCTTAGAAGGGAGGATGAACACTGAAGCTTTCTTT. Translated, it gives CASSLEGRMNTEAFF. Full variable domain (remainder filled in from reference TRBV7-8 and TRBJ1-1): GAGVSQSPRYKVAKRGQDVALRCDPISGHVSLFWYQQALGQGPEFLTYFQNEAQLDKSGLPSDRFFAERPEGSVSTLKIQRTQQEDSAVYLCASSLEGRMNTEAFFGQGTRLTVV.

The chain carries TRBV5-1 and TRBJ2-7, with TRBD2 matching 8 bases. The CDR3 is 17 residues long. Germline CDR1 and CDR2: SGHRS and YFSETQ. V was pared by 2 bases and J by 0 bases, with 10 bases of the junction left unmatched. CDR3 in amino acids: CASSLSGGGPSSYEQYF. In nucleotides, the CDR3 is TGCGCCAGCAGCTTATCCGGCGGGGGGCCGAGCTCCTACGAGCAGTACTTC. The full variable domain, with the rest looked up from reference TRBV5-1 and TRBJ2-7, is KAGVTQTPRYLIKTRGQQVTLSCSPISGHRSVSWYQQTPGQGLQFLFEYFSETQRNKGNFPGRFSGRQFSNSRSEMNVSTLELGDSALYLCASSLSGGGPSSYEQYFGPGTRLTVT.

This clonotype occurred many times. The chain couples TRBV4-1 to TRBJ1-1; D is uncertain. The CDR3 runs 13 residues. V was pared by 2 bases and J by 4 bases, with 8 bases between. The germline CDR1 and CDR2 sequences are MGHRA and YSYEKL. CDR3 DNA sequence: TGCGCCAGCAGCCAAATCGGTCGCACTGAAGCTTTCTTT. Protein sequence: CASSQIGRTEAFF.

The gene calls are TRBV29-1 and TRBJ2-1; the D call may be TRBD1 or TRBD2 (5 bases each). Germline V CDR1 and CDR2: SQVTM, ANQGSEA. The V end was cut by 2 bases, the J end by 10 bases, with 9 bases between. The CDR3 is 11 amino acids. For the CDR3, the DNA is TGCAGCGTTGAACCGGGACGGGAGCAGTTCTTC. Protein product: CSVEPGREQFF.

CDR3 nucleotides: TGCGCCAGCAGCCAAGACCCCGGGGGGCTAAGCTCCTACAATGAGCAGTTCTTC. This gives the protein CASSQDPGGLSSYNEQFF. The chain employs TRBV4-1 and TRBJ2-1, with a possible D match to TRBD2 (7 bases). This CDR3 contains 18 residues. The V end lost 0 bases, the J end lost 0 bases, and 15 bases lay between the germline ends. Germline CDR1 reads MGHRA; CDR2 reads YSYEKL.

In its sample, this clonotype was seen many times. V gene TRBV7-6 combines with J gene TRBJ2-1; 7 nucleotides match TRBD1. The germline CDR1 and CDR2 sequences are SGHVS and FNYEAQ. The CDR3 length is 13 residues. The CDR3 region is CAVQTGNYNEQFF. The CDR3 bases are TGTGCGGTTCAGACAGGGAACTACAATGAGCAGTTCTTC.

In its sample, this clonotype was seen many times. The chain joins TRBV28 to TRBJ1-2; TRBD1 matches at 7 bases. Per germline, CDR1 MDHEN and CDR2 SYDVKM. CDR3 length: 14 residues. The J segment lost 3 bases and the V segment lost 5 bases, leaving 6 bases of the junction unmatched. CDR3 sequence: CASSNTGDDYGYTF. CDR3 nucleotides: TGTGCCAGCAGTAATACAGGGGATGACTATGGCTACACCTTC.

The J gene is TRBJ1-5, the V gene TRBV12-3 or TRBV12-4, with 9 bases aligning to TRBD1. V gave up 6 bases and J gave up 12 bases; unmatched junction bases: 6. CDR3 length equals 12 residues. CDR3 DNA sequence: TGTGCCAGCAGGGCCGGGACAGGGCTCCAGCATTTT. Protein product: CASRAGTGLQHF.

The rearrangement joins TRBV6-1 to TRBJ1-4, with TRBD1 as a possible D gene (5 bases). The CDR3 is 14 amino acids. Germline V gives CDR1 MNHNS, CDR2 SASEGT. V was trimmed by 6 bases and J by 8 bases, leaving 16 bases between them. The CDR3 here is CASSQGLDREKLFF. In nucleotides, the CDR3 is TGTGCCAGCAGCCAGGGTCTAGATCGGGAAAAACTGTTTTTT.

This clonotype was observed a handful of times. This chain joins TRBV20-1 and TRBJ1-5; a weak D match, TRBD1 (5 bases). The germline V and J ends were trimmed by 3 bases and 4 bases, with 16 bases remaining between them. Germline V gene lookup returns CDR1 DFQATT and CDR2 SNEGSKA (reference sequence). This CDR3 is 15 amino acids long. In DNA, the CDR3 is TGCAGTGCTAGGATCCAAGGGACGGGGAATCAGCCCCAGCATTTT. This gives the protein CSARIQGTGNQPQHF.

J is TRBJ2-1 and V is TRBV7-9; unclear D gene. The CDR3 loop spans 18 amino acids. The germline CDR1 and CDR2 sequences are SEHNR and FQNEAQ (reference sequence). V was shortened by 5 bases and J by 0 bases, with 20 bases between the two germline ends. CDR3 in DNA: TGTGCCAGCAGCCTGAACTATAGAGGCAGTAGCTCCTACAATGAGCAGTTCTTC. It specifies CASSLNYRGSSSYNEQFF.

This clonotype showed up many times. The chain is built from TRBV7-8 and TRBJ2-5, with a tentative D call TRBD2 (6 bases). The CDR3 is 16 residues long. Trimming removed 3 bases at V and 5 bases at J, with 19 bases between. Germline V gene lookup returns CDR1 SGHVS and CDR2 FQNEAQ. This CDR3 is CASSFSAGGMAETQYF. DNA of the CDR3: TGTGCCAGCAGCTTCTCAGCCGGAGGGATGGCGGAGACCCAGTACTTC.

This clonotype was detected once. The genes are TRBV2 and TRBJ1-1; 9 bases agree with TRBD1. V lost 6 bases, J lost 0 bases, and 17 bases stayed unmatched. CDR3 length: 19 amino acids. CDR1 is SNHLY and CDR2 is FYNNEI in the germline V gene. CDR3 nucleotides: TGTGCCAGCAGAGCGTTACAGGGGGCAAAGGCGAGTGTGAACACTGAAGCTTTCTTT. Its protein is CASRALQGAKASVNTEAFF.

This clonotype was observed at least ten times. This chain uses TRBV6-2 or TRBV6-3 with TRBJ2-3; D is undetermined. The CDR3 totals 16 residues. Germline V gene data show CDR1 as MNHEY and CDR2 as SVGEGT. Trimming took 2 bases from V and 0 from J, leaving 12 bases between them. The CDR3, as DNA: TGTGCCAGCAGTTACCCGTGGGATTGGAGCACAGATACGCAGTATTTT. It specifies CASSYPWDWSTDTQYF.

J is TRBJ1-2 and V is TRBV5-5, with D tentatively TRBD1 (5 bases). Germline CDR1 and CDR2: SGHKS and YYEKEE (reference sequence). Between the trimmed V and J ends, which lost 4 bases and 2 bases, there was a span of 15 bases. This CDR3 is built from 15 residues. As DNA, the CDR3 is TGTGCCAGCAGCCAACAGGAGATTTTGAACTATGGCTACACCTTC. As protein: CASSQQEILNYGYTF.

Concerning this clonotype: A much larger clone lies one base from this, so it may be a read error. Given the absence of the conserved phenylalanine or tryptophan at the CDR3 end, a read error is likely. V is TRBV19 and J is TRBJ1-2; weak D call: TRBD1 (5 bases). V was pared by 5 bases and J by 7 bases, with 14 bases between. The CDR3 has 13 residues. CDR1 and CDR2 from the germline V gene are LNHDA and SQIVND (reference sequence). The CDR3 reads CASSHQGRGGYTL. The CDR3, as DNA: TGTGCCAGTAGTCATCAGGGAAGGGGTGGCTACACCCTC.

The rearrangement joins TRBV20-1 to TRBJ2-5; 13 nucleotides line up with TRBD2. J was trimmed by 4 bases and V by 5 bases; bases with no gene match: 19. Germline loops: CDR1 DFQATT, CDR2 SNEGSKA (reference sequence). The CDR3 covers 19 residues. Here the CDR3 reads CSAEDVFGLAGVKGETQYF. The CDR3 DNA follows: TGCAGTGCTGAAGACGTGTTCGGACTAGCGGGAGTTAAAGGAGAGACCCAGTACTTC.